A selection of T cell receptor beta chains follows, all from one sample in a study of T cells after posttransplantation cyclophosphamide. The repertoire was sequenced with immunoSEQ multiplex PCR; TCRdb's copy has only in-frame clones and lacks some. In the table there are 45,000 to 65,000 clones, approximately 86% of which are singletons. Sequencing used PBMCs. These receptor sequences come from a man younger than 45 with a blood cancer, CMV-positive, and with a related stem cell donor. Both conserved end residues are part of each CDR3.

J gene,V gene,CDR3 protein
TRBJ1-4,TRBV19,CASGRVVGTNEKLFF
TRBJ1-1,TRBV14,CASSQDQQNTEAFF
TRBJ1-4,TRBV5-1,CASSSGYGQGAIGEKLFF
TRBJ2-7,TRBV25-1,CASSDAGYQYF
TRBJ2-5,TRBV5-4,CASSLARTGQETQYF
TRBJ2-7,TRBV6-5,CASSYSNGLTYEQYF
TRBJ2-1,TRBV5-1,CASRLAGGYNEQFF
TRBJ1-2,TRBV7-2,CASSQPRGQGFGGYTF
TRBJ1-2,TRBV6-1,CASSKDSGGWNYGYTF
TRBJ2-1,TRBV11-3,CASRPGLAGDEQFF
TRBJ2-2,TRBV4-2,CASSPGNTGELFF
TRBJ2-7,TRBV19,CASSLNRDRGYEQYF
TRBJ1-2,TRBV6-5,CASTQQAYHGYTF
TRBJ2-2,TRBV7-2,CASSLGVFRTGELFF
TRBJ1-1,TRBV7-2,CASSLTGMNTEAFF
TRBJ1-5,TRBV7-8,CASSLGAFRRDRARSNQPQHF
TRBJ2-3,TRBV6-1,CASNREFTDTQYF
TRBJ1-2,TRBV7-8,CASSLSRGYGYTF
TRBJ1-5,TRBV28,CASRQEHQPQHF
TRBJ2-5,TRBV4-2,CASSQRTGRGETQYF
TRBJ2-7,TRBV14,CASSQAGTGSNEQYF
TRBJ2-7,TRBV7-9,CASSLVIAGGQGSSYEQYF
TRBJ1-2,TRBV30,CAWSVTVNYGYTF
TRBJ2-1,TRBV7-3,CASSYQAGGSYNEQFF
TRBJ2-7,TRBV19,CASMAQGSYEQYF
TRBJ2-5,TRBV5-1,CASSLDSQETQYF
TRBJ1-1,TRBV6-1,CASSVEGGRTEAFF
TRBJ2-1,TRBV9,CASRSDSGSSYNEQFF
TRBJ2-1,TRBV4-1,CASSHAGWTSGIREQFF
TRBJ2-2,TRBV27,CASSSPDRGALFF
TRBJ1-2,TRBV7-2,CASSLDRGGYTF
TRBJ2-1,TRBV27,CASSLRAQRDNEQFF
TRBJ2-7,TRBV19,CASRGEGGSYEQYF
TRBJ2-5,TRBV7-9,CASSFAAETQYF
TRBJ2-7,TRBV2,CATRRDRVGSYEQYF
TRBJ2-7,TRBV28,CASSLLSGNSYEQYF
TRBJ2-7,TRBV18,CASSPPLSGSPYEQYF
TRBJ2-7,TRBV5-1,CASSPAGTAYEQYF
TRBJ1-1,TRBV4-1,CASSQGTGTAEAFF
TRBJ2-5,TRBV7-7,CASSLGLAGSETQYF
TRBJ1-1,TRBV27,CASSLRGRTNTEAFF
TRBJ2-2,TRBV11-3,CASSLDSSQLMNTGELFF
TRBJ2-1,TRBV14,CASSQVRSTGNSGLEQFF
.,TRBV6-5,CASRTQGFEQFF
TRBJ1-5,TRBV19,CASSWEGSSNQPQHF